This T cell receptor beta chain was sequenced in a study of radiation and T cells in renal cell carcinoma. Whole-study findings and limits: Top tumor clonotypes rose in blood 2 weeks post-radiation, then contracted.

Generated by immunoSEQ multiplex PCR, the TCRdb table keeps only in-frame clones and is missing some. The sample has 100,000 to 150,000 clones, approximately 90% seen once. The time point denotes: blood 2 weeks post-SBRT. Treatment defined: 15 Gy SBRT to primary tumor, nephrectomy 4 weeks later. Serial blood draws occurred at baseline and 2 and 4 weeks post-SBRT. Worth noting for this clone: Its specificity is not known.

The TCR sequence derives from a woman in her 70s with renal cell carcinoma. This specimen consisted of blood, obtained from a patient whose treatment included radiotherapy and nephrectomy.

CDR3 amino acids: CASSVDIGGGTDTQYF. The CDR3 DNA follows: TGTGCCAGCAGCGTAGATATCGGGGGGGGCACAGATACGCAGTATTTT. The gene calls are TRBV9 and TRBJ2-3; 8 bases agree with TRBD2. The CDR3 covers 16 residues. Germline trimming cut 0 bases from V and 1 base from J; bases unmatched to any gene: 4. Germline CDR1 and CDR2: SGDLS and YYNGEE.